This TCR beta chain was documented in a study of OX40 agonist ivuxolimab in advanced cancers. General study results and limits: Expanded clones belonging to CD8+ T cells outnumbered, on average, those of CD4+.

The method was immunoSEQ multiplex PCR; TCRdb's version includes in-frame clones alone and lacks a portion of them. The table has tens of thousands of clones, around 80% seen once. As concerns this clone: Its antigen is unidentified.

CDR3 length: 16 amino acids. V was pared by 4 bases and J by 0 bases, with 7 bases of the junction left unmatched. Per germline, CDR1 MGHDK and CDR2 SYGVNS. The sequence was collected from an adult with an advanced solid tumor such as melanoma, head and neck, liver or kidney cancer. The J gene is TRBJ2-5, the V gene TRBV25-1; 8 bases are a match to TRBD1. The input for sequencing was CD4+ or CD8+ T cells sorted from blood, taken in a trial of the OX40 agonist ivuxolimab. The DNA for the CDR3 is TGTGCCAGCAGTGGACAGGGGAATTCCAACCAAGAGACCCAGTACTTC. It specifies CASSGQGNSNQETQYF.